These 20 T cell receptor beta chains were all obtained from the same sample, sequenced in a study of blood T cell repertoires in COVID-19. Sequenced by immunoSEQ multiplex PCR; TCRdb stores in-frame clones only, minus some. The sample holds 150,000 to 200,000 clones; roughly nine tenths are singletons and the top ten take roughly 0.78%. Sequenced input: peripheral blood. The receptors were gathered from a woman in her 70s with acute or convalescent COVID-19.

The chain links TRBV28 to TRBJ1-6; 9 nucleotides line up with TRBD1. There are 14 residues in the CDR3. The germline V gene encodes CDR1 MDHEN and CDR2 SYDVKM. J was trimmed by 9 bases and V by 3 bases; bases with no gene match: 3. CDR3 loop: CASSLGQGVSPLHF. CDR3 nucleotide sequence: TGTGCCAGCAGTTTGGGACAGGGTGTTTCACCCCTCCACTTT.

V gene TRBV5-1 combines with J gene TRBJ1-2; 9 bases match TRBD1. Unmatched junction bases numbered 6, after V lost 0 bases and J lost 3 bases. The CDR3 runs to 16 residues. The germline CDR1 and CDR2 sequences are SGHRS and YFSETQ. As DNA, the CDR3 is TGCGCCAGCAGCTTGGCCCCTACAGGGGGCGACTATGGCTACACCTTC. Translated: CASSLAPTGGDYGYTF.

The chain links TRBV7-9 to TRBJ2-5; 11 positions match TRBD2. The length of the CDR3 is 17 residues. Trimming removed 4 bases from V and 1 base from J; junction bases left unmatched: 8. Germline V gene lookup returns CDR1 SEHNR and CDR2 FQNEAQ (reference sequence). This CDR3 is CASSSLAGGLIQETQYF. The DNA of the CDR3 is TGTGCCAGCAGCTCATTAGCGGGGGGGCTGATCCAAGAGACCCAGTACTTC.

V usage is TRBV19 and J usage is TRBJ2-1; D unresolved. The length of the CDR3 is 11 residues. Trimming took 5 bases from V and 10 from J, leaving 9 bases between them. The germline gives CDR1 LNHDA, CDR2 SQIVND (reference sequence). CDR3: CASSFLMEQFF. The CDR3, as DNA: TGTGCCAGTAGTTTCCTTATGGAGCAGTTCTTC.

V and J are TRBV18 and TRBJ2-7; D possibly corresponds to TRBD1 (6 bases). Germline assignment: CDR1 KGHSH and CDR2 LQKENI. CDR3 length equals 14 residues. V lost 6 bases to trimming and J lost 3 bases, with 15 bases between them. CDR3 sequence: CASSPGIGGYEQYF. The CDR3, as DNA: TGTGCCAGCTCCCCAGGCATAGGGGGCTACGAGCAGTACTTC.

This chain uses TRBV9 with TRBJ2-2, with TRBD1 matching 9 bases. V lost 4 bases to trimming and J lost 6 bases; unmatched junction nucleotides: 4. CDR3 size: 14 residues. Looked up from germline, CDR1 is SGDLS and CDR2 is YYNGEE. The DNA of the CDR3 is TGTGCCAGCAGCTCACGGACAGGGGCCGGGGAGCTGTTTTTT. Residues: CASSSRTGAGELFF.

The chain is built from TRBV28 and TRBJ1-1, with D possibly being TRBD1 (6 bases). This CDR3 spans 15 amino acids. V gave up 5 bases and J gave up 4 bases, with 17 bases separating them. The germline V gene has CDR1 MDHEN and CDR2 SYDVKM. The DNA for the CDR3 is TGTGCCAGCAGTACCCTCGGGGGGCGAGGCACTGAAGCTTTCTTT. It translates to CASSTLGGRGTEAFF.

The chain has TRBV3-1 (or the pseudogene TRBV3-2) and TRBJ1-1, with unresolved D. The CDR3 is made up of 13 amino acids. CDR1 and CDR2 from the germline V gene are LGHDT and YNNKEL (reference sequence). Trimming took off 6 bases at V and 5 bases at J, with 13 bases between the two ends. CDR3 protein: CASRQTRGTEAFF. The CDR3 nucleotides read TGTGCCAGCAGGCAAACGCGGGGAACTGAAGCTTTCTTT.

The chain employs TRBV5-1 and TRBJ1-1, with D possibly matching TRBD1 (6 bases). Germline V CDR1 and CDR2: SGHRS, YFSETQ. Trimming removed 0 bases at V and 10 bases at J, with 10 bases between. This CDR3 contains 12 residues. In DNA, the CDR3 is TGCGCCAGCAGCTTGGATGGGGGCGGAGCTTTCTTT. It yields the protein CASSLDGGGAFF.

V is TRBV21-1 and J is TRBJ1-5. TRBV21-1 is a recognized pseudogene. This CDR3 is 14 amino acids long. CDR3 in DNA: TGTGCCAGCATCGGGGGGGGCGAGGGTCAGCCCCAGCATTTT. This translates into CASIGGGEGQPQHF.

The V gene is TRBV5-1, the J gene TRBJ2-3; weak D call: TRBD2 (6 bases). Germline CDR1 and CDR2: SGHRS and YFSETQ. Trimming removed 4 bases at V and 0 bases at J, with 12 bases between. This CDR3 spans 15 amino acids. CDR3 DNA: TGCGCCAGCAGCATAGAAAGCGGGAGCACAGATACGCAGTATTTT. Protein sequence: CASSIESGSTDTQYF.

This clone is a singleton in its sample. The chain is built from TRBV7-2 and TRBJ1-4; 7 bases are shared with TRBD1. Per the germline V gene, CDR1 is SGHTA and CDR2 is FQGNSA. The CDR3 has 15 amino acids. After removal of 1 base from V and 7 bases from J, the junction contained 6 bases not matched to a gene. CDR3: CASSLDRGRSEKLFF. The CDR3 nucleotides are TGTGCCAGCAGCTTAGACAGGGGAAGGAGTGAAAAACTGTTTTTT.

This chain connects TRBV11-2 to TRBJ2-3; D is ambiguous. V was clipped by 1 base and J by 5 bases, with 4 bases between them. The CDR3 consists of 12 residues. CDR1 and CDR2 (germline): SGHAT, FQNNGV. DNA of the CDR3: TGTGCCAGCAGCTTAGGAGGAGATACGCAGTATTTT. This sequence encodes CASSLGGDTQYF.

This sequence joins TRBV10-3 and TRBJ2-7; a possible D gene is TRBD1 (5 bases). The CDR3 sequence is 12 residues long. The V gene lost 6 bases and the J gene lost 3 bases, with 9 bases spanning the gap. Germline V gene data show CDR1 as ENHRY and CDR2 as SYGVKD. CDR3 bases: TGTGCCATCAGCTCCGACAGCTACGAGCAGTACTTC. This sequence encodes CAISSDSYEQYF.

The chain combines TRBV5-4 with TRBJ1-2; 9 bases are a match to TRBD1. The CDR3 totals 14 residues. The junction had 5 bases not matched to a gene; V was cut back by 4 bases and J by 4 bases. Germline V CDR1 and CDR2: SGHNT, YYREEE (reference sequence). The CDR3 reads CASSLRTGAYGYTF. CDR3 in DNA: TGTGCCAGCAGCCTGAGGACAGGGGCCTATGGCTACACCTTC.

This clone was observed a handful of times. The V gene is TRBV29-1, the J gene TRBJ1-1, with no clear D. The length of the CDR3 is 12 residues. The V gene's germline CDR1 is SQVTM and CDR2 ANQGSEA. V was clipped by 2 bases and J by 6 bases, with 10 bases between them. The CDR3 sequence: CSVETFQAEAFF. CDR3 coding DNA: TGCAGCGTTGAAACGTTTCAGGCTGAAGCTTTCTTT.

The CDR3 region is CSVGVTSGRAFF. As DNA, the CDR3 is TGCAGCGTCGGCGTAACGTCAGGCCGGGCTTTCTTT. V usage is TRBV29-1 and J usage is TRBJ1-1; D uncertain. The CDR3 length is 12 residues. The germline V gene encodes CDR1 SQVTM and CDR2 ANQGSEA. With 6 bases removed from V and 11 bases from J, the gap between germline ends came to 19 bases.

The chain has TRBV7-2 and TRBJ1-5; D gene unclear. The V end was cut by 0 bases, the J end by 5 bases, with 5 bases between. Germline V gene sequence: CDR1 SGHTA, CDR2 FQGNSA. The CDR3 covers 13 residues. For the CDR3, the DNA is TGTGCCAGCAGCTTAGCGAGGGATCAGCCCCAGCATTTT. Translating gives CASSLARDQPQHF.

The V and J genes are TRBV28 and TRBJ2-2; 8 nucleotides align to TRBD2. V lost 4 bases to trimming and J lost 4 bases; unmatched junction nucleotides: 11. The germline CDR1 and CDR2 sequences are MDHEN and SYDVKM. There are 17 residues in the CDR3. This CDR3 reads CASSSLREARRTGELFF. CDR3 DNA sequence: TGTGCCAGCAGTTCTTTGCGGGAGGCCCGCCGCACCGGGGAGCTGTTTTTT. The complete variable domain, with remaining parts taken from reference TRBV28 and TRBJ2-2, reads DVKVTQSSRYLVKRTGEKVFLECVQDMDHENMFWYRQDPGLGLRLIYFSYDVKMKEKGDIPEGYSVSREKKERFSLILESASTNQTSMYLCASSSLREARRTGELFFGEGSRLTVL.

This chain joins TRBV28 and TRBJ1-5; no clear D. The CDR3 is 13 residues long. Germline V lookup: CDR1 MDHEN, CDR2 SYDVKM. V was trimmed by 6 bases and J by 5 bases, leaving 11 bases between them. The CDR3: CASRPYLDQPQHF. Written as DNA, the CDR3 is TGTGCCAGCAGACCATACTTAGATCAGCCCCAGCATTTT.